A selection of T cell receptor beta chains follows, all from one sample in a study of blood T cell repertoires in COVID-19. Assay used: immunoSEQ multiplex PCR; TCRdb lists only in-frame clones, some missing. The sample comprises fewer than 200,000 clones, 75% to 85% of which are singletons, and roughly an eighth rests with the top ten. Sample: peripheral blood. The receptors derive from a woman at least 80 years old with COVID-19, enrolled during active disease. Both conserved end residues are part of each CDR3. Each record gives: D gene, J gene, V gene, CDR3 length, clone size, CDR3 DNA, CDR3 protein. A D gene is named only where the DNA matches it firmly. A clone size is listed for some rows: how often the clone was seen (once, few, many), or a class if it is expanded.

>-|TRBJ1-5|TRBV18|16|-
TGTGCCAGCTCACCCCCCGGGTTGGGGCTCAATCAGCCCCAGCATTTT
CASSPPGLGLNQPQHF
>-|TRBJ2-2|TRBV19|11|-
TGTGCCAGCACTTACGTCGGGGAGCTGTTTTTT
CASTYVGELFF
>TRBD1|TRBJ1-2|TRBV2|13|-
TGTGCCAGCAGTACAGGGGGATTTCATGGCTACACCTTC
CASSTGGFHGYTF
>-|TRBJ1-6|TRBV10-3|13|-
TGTGCCATCAATAACGGCTATAATTCACCCCTCCACTTT
CAINNGYNSPLHF
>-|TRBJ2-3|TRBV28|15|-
TGTGCCAGCAGTTTGGGACCAGCGGGTGATTATACGCAGTATTTT
CASSLGPAGDYTQYF
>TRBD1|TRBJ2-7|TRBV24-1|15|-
TGTGCCACCCCGAGACAGGGGGCGAGATCCTACGAGCAGTACTTC
CATPRQGARSYEQYF
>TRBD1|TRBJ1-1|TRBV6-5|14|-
TGTGCCAGCAGTTACGGGACAGAGAACACTGAAGCTTTCTTT
CASSYGTENTEAFF
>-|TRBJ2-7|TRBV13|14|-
TGTGCCAGCAGCTTAGGAAAGGGGGTCTACGAGCAGTACTTC
CASSLGKGVYEQYF
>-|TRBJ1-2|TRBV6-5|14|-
TGTGCCAGCAGAGCTCCGGGCAGGGCTTATGGCTACACCTTC
CASRAPGRAYGYTF
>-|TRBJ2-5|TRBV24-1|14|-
TGTGCCACCAGTGATCCTCATGAGTCAGAGACCCAGTACTTC
CATSDPHESETQYF
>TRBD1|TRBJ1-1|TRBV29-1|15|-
TGCAGCGTTGAACCATTTACAGGGGACAACACTGAAGCTTTCTTT
CSVEPFTGDNTEAFF
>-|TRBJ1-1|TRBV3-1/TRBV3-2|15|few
TGTGCCAGCAGCCACACAGGGATAGGGGACACTGAAGCTTTCTTT
CASSHTGIGDTEAFF
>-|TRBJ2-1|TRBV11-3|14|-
TGTGCCAGCAGCTCTCAGGGGCCCTACAATGAGCAGTTCTTC
CASSSQGPYNEQFF
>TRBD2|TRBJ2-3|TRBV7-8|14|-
TGTGCCAGCGGGATAGCGGGACTCACAGATACGCAGTATTTT
CASGIAGLTDTQYF
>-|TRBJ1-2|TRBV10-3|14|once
TGTGCCATCAGTGAGTCGAGGGTACATGCTGGCTACACCTTC
CAISESRVHAGYTF
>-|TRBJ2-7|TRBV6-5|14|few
TGTGCCAGCAGCCCGAGTCAGGGTTCCTACGAGCAGTACTTC
CASSPSQGSYEQYF
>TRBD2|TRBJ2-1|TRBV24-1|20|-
TGTGCCACCAGTGACTCTACCGGACTAGCGGGAGGGCGGACCTACAATGAGCAGTTCTTC
CATSDSTGLAGGRTYNEQFF
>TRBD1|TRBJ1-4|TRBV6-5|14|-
TGTGCCAGCAGCTCCGGACAGGGGGGAGAAAAACTGTTTTTT
CASSSGQGGEKLFF
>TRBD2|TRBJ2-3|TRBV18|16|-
TGTGCCAGCTCAGCCTCGCTAGCGGGAGCGGGAGATACGCAGTATTTT
CASSASLAGAGDTQYF
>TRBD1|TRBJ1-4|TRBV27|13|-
TGTGCCAGCAGTCCCAGGGGGCGCGAAAAACTGTTTTTT
CASSPRGREKLFF
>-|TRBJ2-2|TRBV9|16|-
TGTGCCAGCAGCGTAGGCCCGGGGAGGCGAACCGGGGAGCTGTTTTTT
CASSVGPGRRTGELFF
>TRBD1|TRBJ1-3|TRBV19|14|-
TGTGCCAGTAATCAACCAGGGGGAAGAAACACCATATATTTT
CASNQPGGRNTIYF
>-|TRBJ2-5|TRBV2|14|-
TGTGCCAGCAGTTCACTAGCACGGAGCGAGACCCAGTACTTC
CASSSLARSETQYF
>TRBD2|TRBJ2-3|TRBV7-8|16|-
TGTGCCAGCAGCTTTAGCGGGGGGCTTTTCGCAGATACGCAGTATTTT
CASSFSGGLFADTQYF
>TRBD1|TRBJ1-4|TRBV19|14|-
TGTGCCAGTAGGACGACAGGGAGAGGGGAAAAACTGTTTTTT
CASRTTGRGEKLFF
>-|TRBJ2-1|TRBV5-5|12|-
TGTGCCAGCAGCCGGGGGTTCGATGAGCAGTTCTTC
CASSRGFDEQFF
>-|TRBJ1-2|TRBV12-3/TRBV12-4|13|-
TGTGCCAGCAGCCCTACAGGGTCCTATGGCTACACCTTC
CASSPTGSYGYTF
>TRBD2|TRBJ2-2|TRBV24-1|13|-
TGTGCCACCAGCCCGCGGGAGACCGGGGAGCTGTTTTTT
CATSPRETGELFF
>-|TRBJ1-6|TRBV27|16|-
TGTGCCAGCAGGCCAGAGAGGGTGGGTCGTAATTCACCCCTCCACTTT
CASRPERVGRNSPLHF
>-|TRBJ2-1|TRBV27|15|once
TGTGCCAGCAGTTTATCCTTCACCCAGATCAATGAGCAGTTCTTC
CASSLSFTQINEQFF
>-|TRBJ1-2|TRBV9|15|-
TGTGCCAGCAGCGTAGACAGCCAACCCAACTATGGCTACACCTTC
CASSVDSQPNYGYTF
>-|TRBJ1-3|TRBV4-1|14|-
TGCGCCAGCAGCCAAGTCTCTGGTCCAGACACCATATATTTT
CASSQVSGPDTIYF